The sequence of this T cell receptor (beta chain) was determined in a study of T cells in localized non-small cell lung cancer. Study results and limitations: Blood T cell density predicted longer survival; adjacent-lung clonality, shorter. Adjacent lung was found to contain a median around 58 of the top 100 tumor clones. Uninvolved nearby lung showed the greatest T cell clonality, exceeding that found in tumor.

In regard to this clone: Its target is not known.

This CDR3 comprises 13 residues. Looked up from germline, CDR1 is WNHNN and CDR2 is SYGVQD (reference sequence). Trimming took 3 bases from V and 6 from J, leaving 10 bases between them. Clones were read by immunoSEQ multiplex PCR, and TCRdb kept only the in-frame ones, dropping some. The table lists 70,000 to 95,000 clones, approximately 90% of them singletons. The input for sequencing was PBMCs, taken before any cancer treatment. The clonotype comes from a woman aged 35 to 70 with stage II squamous cell lung carcinoma. The chain uses TRBV10-1 and TRBJ2-3; no clear D. This CDR3 is CASSDPTGDTQYF. The CDR3 DNA is TGCGCCAGCAGTGACCCCACCGGCGATACGCAGTATTTT.